This record concerns one T cell receptor (beta chain) sequence. The sample comes from a study of blood T cell repertoires in COVID-19. The CDR3 covers 15 residues. Germline lookup yields CDR1 SGHVS and CDR2 FQNEAQ. Trimming took off 1 base at V and 2 bases at J, with 12 bases between the two ends. Here immunoSEQ multiplex PCR was the method, and the copy in TCRdb shows in-frame clones only, minus some. This table has a few hundred thousand clones, roughly 90% appearing once. This sequence joins TRBV7-8 and TRBJ2-7; D ambiguous. Sequencing input: PBMCs or T cells enriched from blood (not recorded which). This clonotype was obtained from a woman aged 40-49 years who had been exposed to COVID-19. The CDR3 nucleotides are TGTGCCAGCAGCTTAGTTCTCGAATCGGCCTACGAGCAGTACTTC. It yields the protein CASSLVLESAYEQYF.